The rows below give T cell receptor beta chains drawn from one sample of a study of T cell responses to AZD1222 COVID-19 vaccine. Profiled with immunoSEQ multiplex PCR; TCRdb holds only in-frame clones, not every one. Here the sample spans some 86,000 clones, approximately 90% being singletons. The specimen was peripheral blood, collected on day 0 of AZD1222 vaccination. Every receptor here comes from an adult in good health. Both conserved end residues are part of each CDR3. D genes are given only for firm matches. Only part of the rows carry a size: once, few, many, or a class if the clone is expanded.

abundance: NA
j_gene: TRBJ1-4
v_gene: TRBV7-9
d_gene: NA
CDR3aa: CASSIPGVTNEKLFF
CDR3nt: TGTGCCAGCAGCATACCAGGGGTTACTAATGAAAAACTGTTTTTT

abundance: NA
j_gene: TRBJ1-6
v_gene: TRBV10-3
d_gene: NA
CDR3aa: CAISDQGGSYNSPLHF
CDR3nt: TGTGCCATCAGCGACCAGGGAGGCTCCTATAATTCACCCCTCCACTTT

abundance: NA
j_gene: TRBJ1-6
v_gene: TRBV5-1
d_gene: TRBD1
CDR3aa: CASSLETGGEPLHF
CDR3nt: TGCGCCAGCAGCTTGGAAACAGGGGGCGAACCCCTCCACTTT

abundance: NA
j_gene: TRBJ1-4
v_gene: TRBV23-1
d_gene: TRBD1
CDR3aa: CASSQSNRGDEKLFF
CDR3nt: TGCGCCAGCAGTCAATCGAACAGGGGTGATGAAAAACTGTTTTTT

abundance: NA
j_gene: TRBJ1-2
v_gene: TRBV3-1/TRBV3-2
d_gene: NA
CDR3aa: CASSQEGGSGYTF
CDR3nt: TGTGCCAGCAGCCAAGAAGGTGGTAGTGGCTACACCTTC

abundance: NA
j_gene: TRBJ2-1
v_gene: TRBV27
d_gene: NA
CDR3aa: CASSYMRAGTYNEQFF
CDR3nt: TGTGCCAGCAGCTATATGCGAGCGGGCACCTACAATGAGCAGTTCTTC

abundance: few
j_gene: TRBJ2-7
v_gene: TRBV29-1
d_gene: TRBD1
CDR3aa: CSVGGTGGNEQYF
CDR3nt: TGCAGCGTTGGAGGGACAGGTGGGAACGAGCAGTACTTC

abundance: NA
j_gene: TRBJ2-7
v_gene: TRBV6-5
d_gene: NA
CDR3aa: CASSYSRGIGYEQYF
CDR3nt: TGTGCCAGCAGTTACTCGAGGGGTATCGGCTACGAGCAGTACTTC

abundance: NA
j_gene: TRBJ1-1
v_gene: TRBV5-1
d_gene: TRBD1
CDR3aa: CASRVDRSSFTEAFF
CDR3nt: TGCGCCAGCAGGGTGGACAGGAGCAGTTTCACTGAAGCTTTCTTT

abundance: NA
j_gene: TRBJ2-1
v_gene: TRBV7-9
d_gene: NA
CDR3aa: CASSFIGEQFF
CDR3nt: TGTGCCAGCAGCTTTATCGGGGAGCAGTTCTTC

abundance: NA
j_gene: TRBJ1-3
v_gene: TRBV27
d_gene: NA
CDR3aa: CASAVAGLGNTIYF
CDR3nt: TGTGCCAGCGCCGTCGCCGGGTTGGGAAACACCATATATTTT

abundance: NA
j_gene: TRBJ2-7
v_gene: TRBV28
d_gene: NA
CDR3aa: CASSLTVYEQYF
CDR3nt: TGTGCCAGCAGCCTCACAGTCTACGAGCAGTACTTC

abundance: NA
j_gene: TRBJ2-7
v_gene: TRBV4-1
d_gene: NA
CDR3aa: CASSQESVMEGSYEQYF
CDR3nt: TGCGCCAGCAGCCAAGAATCGGTTATGGAGGGATCGTACGAGCAGTACTTC

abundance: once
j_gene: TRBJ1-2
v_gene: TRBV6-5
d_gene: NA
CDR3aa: CASSPARDYGYTF
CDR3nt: TGTGCCAGCAGCCCAGCCAGGGACTATGGCTACACCTTC

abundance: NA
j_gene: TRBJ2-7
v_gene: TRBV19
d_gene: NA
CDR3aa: CASSNRGTLSSYEQYF
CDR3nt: TGTGCCAGTAGTAACCGAGGGACGTTGAGTTCCTACGAGCAGTACTTC

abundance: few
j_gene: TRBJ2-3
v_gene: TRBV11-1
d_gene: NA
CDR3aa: CASSLSRDWSDTQYF
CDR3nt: TGTGCCAGCAGCTTAAGTCGGGATTGGTCAGATACGCAGTATTTT

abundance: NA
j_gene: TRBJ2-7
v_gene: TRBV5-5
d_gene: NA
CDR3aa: CASSLGIWVSYEQYF
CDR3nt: TGTGCCAGCAGCTTGGGCATCTGGGTTTCCTACGAGCAGTACTTC

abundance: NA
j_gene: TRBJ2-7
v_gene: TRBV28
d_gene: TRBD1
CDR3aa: CASSGRGWDAYEQYF
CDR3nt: TGTGCCAGCAGCGGCAGGGGGTGGGATGCCTACGAGCAGTACTTC

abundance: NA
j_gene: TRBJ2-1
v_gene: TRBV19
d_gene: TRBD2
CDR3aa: CASSPGLAYEQFF
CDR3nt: TGTGCCAGTAGTCCTGGACTAGCCTATGAGCAGTTCTTC

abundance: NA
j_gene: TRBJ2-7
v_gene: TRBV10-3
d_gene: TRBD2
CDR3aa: CAISETSGRLDEQYF
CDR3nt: TGTGCCATCAGTGAGACTAGCGGGAGATTGGACGAGCAGTACTTC

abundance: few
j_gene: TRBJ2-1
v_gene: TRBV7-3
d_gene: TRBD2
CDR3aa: CASSPTSGRSGEQFF
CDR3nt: TGTGCCAGCAGCCCAACTAGCGGGAGATCTGGTGAGCAGTTCTTC

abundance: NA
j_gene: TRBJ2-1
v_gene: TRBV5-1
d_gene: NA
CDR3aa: CASSFNEQFF
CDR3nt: TGCGCCAGCAGCTTCAATGAGCAGTTCTTC

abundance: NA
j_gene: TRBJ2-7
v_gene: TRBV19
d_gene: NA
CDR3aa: CASSIQRRGPYEQYF
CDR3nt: TGTGCCAGTAGTATTCAGAGACGGGGACCCTACGAGCAGTACTTC

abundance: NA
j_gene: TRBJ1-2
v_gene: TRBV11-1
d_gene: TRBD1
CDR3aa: CASSGRQGPNYGYTF
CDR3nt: TGTGCCAGCAGCGGGCGACAGGGGCCTAACTATGGCTACACCTTC

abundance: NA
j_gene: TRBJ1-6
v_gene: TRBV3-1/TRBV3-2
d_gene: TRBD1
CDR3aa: CASSQGPGQGADSPLHF
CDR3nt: TGTGCCAGCAGCCAAGGGCCGGGACAGGGGGCGGATTCACCCCTCCACTTT

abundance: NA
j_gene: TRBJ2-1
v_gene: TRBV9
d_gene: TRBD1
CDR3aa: CASSVDGQGLNEQFF
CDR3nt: TGTGCCAGCAGCGTAGACGGACAGGGGCTCAATGAGCAGTTCTTC